The source of this T cell receptor (beta chain) is a study of T cell responses to AZD1222 COVID-19 vaccine. The method was immunoSEQ multiplex PCR; TCRdb's version includes in-frame clones alone and lacks a portion of them. The repertoire holds about 25,000 clones, with around nine tenths as singletons. There are 15 residues in the CDR3. Trimming removed 5 bases from V and 4 bases from J; junction bases left unmatched: 7. Germline CDR1 and CDR2: SEHNR and FQNEAQ (reference sequence). This clone was counted once. This sequence originates from an adult who received the AZD1222 COVID-19 vaccine. This chain uses TRBV7-9 with TRBJ1-4; 7 bases match TRBD1. This sample comprised peripheral blood, obtained 28 days after the second AZD1222 dose. The CDR3 here is CASSLDRVRNEKLFF. Written as DNA, the CDR3 is TGTGCCAGCAGCCTTGACAGGGTCCGTAATGAAAAACTGTTTTTT.